These T cell receptor beta chains were read from a single sample in a study of identical twins. MiXCR was run by TCRdb on the 5' RACE reads, yielding one entry per CDR3 protein. The sample holds 450,000 or so distinct CDR3 sequences, roughly 26% seen once. These records were also assigned to another study, of T cells expressing NK-cell markers.

Sequencing was performed on CD4+ T cells sorted from blood. These receptor sequences come from a woman between 18 and 29 years old in good health. The CDR3 runs from the conserved cysteine through the conserved F or W. D genes are given only for firm matches. Where a row states a size, it is once, few, many or the class of an expanded clone; other rows omit it.

size: NA
J: TRBJ1-4
D: NA
V: TRBV9
DNA: TGTGCCAGCAGCGTAGGTGGGGGCGTGAGGGAAAAACTGTTTTTT
CDR3: CASSVGGGVREKLFF

size: few
J: TRBJ2-5
D: NA
V: TRBV6-2/TRBV6-3
DNA: TGTGCCAGCAATCGCTTATCGCAGGCCGCGACCCAGTACTTC
CDR3: CASNRLSQAATQYF

size: many
J: TRBJ1-5
D: NA
V: TRBV29-1
DNA: TGCAGCGTGCAGGGAGGGGGCAATCAGCCCCAGCATTTT
CDR3: CSVQGGGNQPQHF

size: NA
J: TRBJ1-3
D: NA
V: TRBV15
DNA: TGTGCCACCAGCAGAGATCTCTCTGGAAACACCATATATTTT
CDR3: CATSRDLSGNTIYF

size: NA
J: TRBJ2-3
D: NA
V: TRBV6-2/TRBV6-3
DNA: TGTGCCAGCAGTTACGAGGCGGGGCTAACGCAGTATTTT
CDR3: CASSYEAGLTQYF

size: few
J: TRBJ1-2
D: NA
V: TRBV29-1
DNA: TGCAGCGTTGATTGGGGCTACACCTTC
CDR3: CSVDWGYTF

size: NA
J: TRBJ1-6
D: NA
V: TRBV27
DNA: TGTGCCAGCAGTTTATCGGGAGACAGATCACCCCTCCACTTT
CDR3: CASSLSGDRSPLHF

size: NA
J: TRBJ2-3
D: TRBD1
V: TRBV7-9
DNA: TGTGCCGGGACAGGCGACCCCACAGATACGCAGTATTTT
CDR3: CAGTGDPTDTQYF

size: few
J: TRBJ2-3
D: TRBD1
V: TRBV7-2
DNA: TGTGCCAGCAGCCCTGGACAGGGAAGAACAGATACGCAGTATTTT
CDR3: CASSPGQGRTDTQYF

size: few
J: TRBJ2-2
D: NA
V: TRBV20-1
DNA: TGCAGTGCTAGTACGAGGGCGGTCACCGGGGAGCTGTTTTTT
CDR3: CSASTRAVTGELFF

size: few
J: TRBJ1-5
D: NA
V: TRBV12-3/TRBV12-4
DNA: TGTGCCAGCAGGCCCCGGGACACCAATCAGCCCCAGCATTTT
CDR3: CASRPRDTNQPQHF

size: NA
J: TRBJ1-5
D: TRBD1
V: TRBV25-1
DNA: TGTGCCAGCAGTGTAACAGGGGGAACTCAGCCCCAGCATTTT
CDR3: CASSVTGGTQPQHF

size: NA
J: TRBJ2-1
D: TRBD2
V: TRBV15
DNA: TGTGCCACCAGCAGGACCCTAGCGGGGGAACGCAATGAGCAGTTCTTC
CDR3: CATSRTLAGERNEQFF

size: NA
J: TRBJ2-3
D: NA
V: TRBV15
DNA: TGTGCCACCAGCAGAGGGAGAAGCACAGATACGCAGTATTTT
CDR3: CATSRGRSTDTQYF

size: few
J: TRBJ2-7
D: NA
V: TRBV12-3/TRBV12-4
DNA: TGTGCCAGCAGTTACGGGAGCTCCTACGAGCAGTACTTC
CDR3: CASSYGSSYEQYF

size: NA
J: TRBJ2-3
D: TRBD2
V: TRBV20-1
DNA: TGCAGTGCTAGGGCACTAGCGGGCGCTGATACGCAGTATTTT
CDR3: CSARALAGADTQYF

size: few
J: TRBJ1-4
D: NA
V: TRBV7-9
DNA: TGTGCCAGCAGCTTACCGGGCCAGGGGAATGAAAAACTGTTTTTT
CDR3: CASSLPGQGNEKLFF

size: few
J: TRBJ2-3
D: TRBD2
V: TRBV20-1
DNA: TGCAGTGCTAGTCTTCTGCAGGGAGGGCCAGATACGCAGTATTTT
CDR3: CSASLLQGGPDTQYF

size: NA
J: TRBJ2-1
D: TRBD2
V: TRBV9
DNA: TGTGCCAGCAGCGTAGGAAATAGCGGGGCCTCCTACAATGAGCAGTTCTTC
CDR3: CASSVGNSGASYNEQFF

size: many
J: TRBJ2-3
D: TRBD2
V: TRBV12-3/TRBV12-4
DNA: TGTGCCAGCCGACTAGCGGGGGTCACAGATACGCAGTATTTT
CDR3: CASRLAGVTDTQYF

size: NA
J: TRBJ2-3
D: TRBD2
V: TRBV11-2
DNA: TGTGCCAGCAGGCGGGGGAATACGCAGTATTTT
CDR3: CASRRGNTQYF

size: NA
J: TRBJ2-7
D: NA
V: TRBV7-9
DNA: TGTGCCAGCAGCCTCACCCCCTCCAGCAGACGGCGGGAGCAGTACTTC
CDR3: CASSLTPSSRRREQYF

size: few
J: TRBJ2-3
D: NA
V: TRBV27
DNA: TGTGCCAGCAGTGTTAACGCCGGGCCCCCAAATACGCAGTATTTT
CDR3: CASSVNAGPPNTQYF

size: NA
J: TRBJ2-5
D: NA
V: TRBV6-2/TRBV6-3
DNA: TGTGCCAGCAGTTATCTGGGGATCCAAGAGACCCAGTACTTC
CDR3: CASSYLGIQETQYF

size: NA
J: TRBJ1-1
D: NA
V: TRBV3-1
DNA: TGTGCCAGCAGCCAAGAAGTCGGGGGCACTGAAGCTTTCTTT
CDR3: CASSQEVGGTEAFF

size: few
J: TRBJ1-3
D: NA
V: TRBV6-5
DNA: TGTGCCAGCAGTTACGACACCCTAGGCTCTGGAAACACCATATATTTT
CDR3: CASSYDTLGSGNTIYF

size: NA
J: TRBJ1-2
D: NA
V: TRBV7-9
DNA: TGTGCCAGCAGCTCACCAGGGGCAGGTGATAACTATGGCTACACCTTC
CDR3: CASSSPGAGDNYGYTF

size: NA
J: TRBJ1-1
D: NA
V: TRBV20-1
DNA: TGCAGTGCAGAGGGGCTTCTGAACACTGAAGCTTTCTTT
CDR3: CSAEGLLNTEAFF

size: few
J: TRBJ2-1
D: NA
V: TRBV6-6
DNA: TGTGCCAGCAGCCAAGGAGGGGGGAATGAGCAGTTCTTC
CDR3: CASSQGGGNEQFF

size: NA
J: TRBJ1-1
D: NA
V: TRBV5-1
DNA: TGCGCCAGCAGCTTGGTTCAGGGCAGTACTGAAGCTTTCTTT
CDR3: CASSLVQGSTEAFF

size: few
J: TRBJ2-1
D: TRBD2
V: TRBV29-1
DNA: TGCAGCGTGGCCACGCGGAGCGGGAGCAGTGAGCAGTTCTTC
CDR3: CSVATRSGSSEQFF

size: NA
J: TRBJ1-5
D: TRBD1
V: TRBV5-5
DNA: TGTGCCAGCAGCCGGACAGGTCTCGCGCCCCAGCATTTT
CDR3: CASSRTGLAPQHF

size: NA
J: TRBJ1-4
D: NA
V: TRBV3-1
DNA: TGTGCCAGCAGCGACGGGGTTGTTAATGAAAAACTGTTTTTT
CDR3: CASSDGVVNEKLFF

size: few
J: TRBJ2-3
D: NA
V: TRBV27
DNA: TGTGCCAGCAGTTGGGCCATTCGGGATACGCAGTATTTT
CDR3: CASSWAIRDTQYF

size: NA
J: TRBJ2-1
D: NA
V: TRBV20-1
DNA: TGCAGTGCTAGAGATCCCGGGGGGCCGTTCTTC
CDR3: CSARDPGGPFF

size: NA
J: TRBJ1-5
D: NA
V: TRBV12-3/TRBV12-4
DNA: TGTGCCAGCAGTTTGTCCGAAGGGGCCACTCAGCCCCAGCATTTT
CDR3: CASSLSEGATQPQHF

size: NA
J: TRBJ1-1
D: NA
V: TRBV5-1
DNA: TGCGCCAGCAGCTTGATTCGGGAGCAGAACACTGAAGCTTTCTTT
CDR3: CASSLIREQNTEAFF

size: NA
J: TRBJ1-1
D: NA
V: TRBV6-4
DNA: TGTGCCAGCAGACGGACAGTTGAAGCTTTCTTT
CDR3: CASRRTVEAFF

size: few
J: TRBJ1-4
D: NA
V: TRBV20-1
DNA: TGCAGTGCTAGAGATGATGAAAAACTGTTTTTT
CDR3: CSARDDEKLFF

size: NA
J: TRBJ2-5
D: NA
V: TRBV4-2
DNA: TGTGCCAGCAGTGGAGGAGGGGGAAAAGAGACCCAGTACTTC
CDR3: CASSGGGGKETQYF

size: many
J: TRBJ2-5
D: TRBD1
V: TRBV5-1
DNA: TGCGCCAGCAGCCACTCGGACAGGGGAGAGACCCAGTACTTC
CDR3: CASSHSDRGETQYF

size: NA
J: TRBJ2-3
D: NA
V: TRBV6-1
DNA: TGTGCCAGCGGTCACACCCACGTACTGTATTTT
CDR3: CASGHTHVLYF

size: NA
J: TRBJ2-1
D: NA
V: TRBV7-6
DNA: TGTGCCAGCAGCTTGAGTCTTCCAACGGTTCGGGGTCACAATGAGCAGTTCTTC
CDR3: CASSLSLPTVRGHNEQFF

size: few
J: TRBJ2-3
D: NA
V: TRBV5-1
DNA: TGCGCCAGCAGCTTGGGCGGTGAGAGCACAGATACGCAGTATTTT
CDR3: CASSLGGESTDTQYF

size: NA
J: TRBJ2-7
D: NA
V: TRBV11-3
DNA: TGTGCCAGCAGCACTGGTATCTCCTACGAGCAGTACTTC
CDR3: CASSTGISYEQYF

size: NA
J: TRBJ2-2
D: NA
V: TRBV20-1
DNA: TGCAGTGCTAGAGTGCCCGGACGGGCGAACACCGGGGAGCTGTTTTTT
CDR3: CSARVPGRANTGELFF

size: few
J: TRBJ2-6
D: NA
V: TRBV11-1
DNA: TGTGCCAGCATGATCTATGGGGCCAACGTCCTGACTTTC
CDR3: CASMIYGANVLTF

size: NA
J: TRBJ2-1
D: TRBD2
V: TRBV5-1
DNA: TGCGCCAGCACCATGACTAGCGGGGGTCCCTACAATGAGCAGTTCTTC
CDR3: CASTMTSGGPYNEQFF

size: few
J: TRBJ2-3
D: NA
V: TRBV29-1
DNA: TGCAGCACCGATCGAGCCTCGGGCACAGATACGCAGTATTTT
CDR3: CSTDRASGTDTQYF

size: NA
J: TRBJ2-1
D: TRBD2
V: TRBV20-1
DNA: TGCAGTAATAAGGCGGGAGGTCACTACAATGAGCAGTTCTTC
CDR3: CSNKAGGHYNEQFF

size: few
J: TRBJ2-3
D: TRBD2
V: TRBV20-1
DNA: TGCAGTGCGGGTGGACTAGCGAGGACAGATACGCAGTATTTT
CDR3: CSAGGLARTDTQYF

size: few
J: TRBJ2-1
D: NA
V: TRBV7-2
DNA: TGTGCCAGCAGTGGGCGGGGAGGGGGGTCCTACAATGAGCAGTTCTTC
CDR3: CASSGRGGGSYNEQFF

size: few
J: TRBJ1-2
D: NA
V: TRBV5-1
DNA: TGCGCCAGCAGCATGAATGACGATGGCTACACCTTC
CDR3: CASSMNDDGYTF

size: NA
J: TRBJ2-7
D: NA
V: TRBV12-3/TRBV12-4
DNA: TGTGCCAGCAGTCATAAGCAGTACTTC
CDR3: CASSHKQYF